The 19 T cell receptor beta chains reported below all come from one sample, sequenced in a study of cytomegalovirus exposure and HLA in healthy donors. Vbeta (60) and Jbeta (13) primers were used in the PCR. Sequencing was performed with immunoSEQ multiplex PCR; in TCRdb, only in-frame clones are kept and a portion is missing. The table includes about 140,000 clones, around 79% detected once. The specimen was PBMCs. Receptors originate from a man aged 35 to 55 in good health and CMV-seropositive.

The chain recombines TRBV7-3 with TRBJ2-3; 12 bases are a match to TRBD2. With 5 bases clipped from V and 0 bases from J, the junction kept 3 bases outside the gene matches. The CDR3 has 16 residues. CDR1 is SGHTA, CDR2 FQGTGA, per germline. The CDR3 reads CASSPGTSGSTDTQYF. DNA for the CDR3: TGTGCCAGCAGCCCCGGGACTAGCGGGAGCACAGATACGCAGTATTTT.

This clone was found once. The J gene is TRBJ2-3, the V gene TRBV19, with a tentative D call TRBD1 (6 bases). The CDR3 loop spans 15 amino acids. Germline lookup yields CDR1 LNHDA and CDR2 SQIVND (reference sequence). V dropped 5 bases and J dropped 2 bases, with 14 bases sitting between them. The CDR3 bases are TGTGCCAGTAGTGCCCAACAGGGACCCACAGATACGCAGTATTTT. It encodes CASSAQQGPTDTQYF.

This clone has only a few counts. The chain couples TRBV28 to TRBJ2-5, with 7 bases that match TRBD1. CDR1 is MDHEN and CDR2 is SYDVKM in the germline V gene. Losses at the gene ends were 6 bases for V and 0 bases for J; bases not matched to a gene: 10. There are 16 residues in the CDR3. The CDR3 DNA is TGTGCCAGCAGGGTACCCGGGACAGATGACCAAGAGACCCAGTACTTC. It encodes CASRVPGTDDQETQYF. The whole variable domain, filled in from reference TRBV28 and TRBJ2-5, reads DVKVTQSSRYLVKRTGEKVFLECVQDMDHENMFWYRQDPGLGLRLIYFSYDVKMKEKGDIPEGYSVSREKKERFSLILESASTNQTSMYLCASRVPGTDDQETQYFGPGTRLLVL.

V usage is TRBV15 and J usage is TRBJ1-5, with D unresolved. This CDR3 comprises 15 residues. Germline CDR1 reads LNHNV; CDR2 reads YYDKDF (reference sequence). The V end was cut by 5 bases, the J end by 6 bases, with 17 bases between. The CDR3: CATSGVLKAGQPQHF. CDR3 coding DNA: TGTGCCACCAGCGGGGTTTTAAAGGCGGGTCAGCCCCAGCATTTT.

This sequence joins TRBV2 and TRBJ1-5; TRBD1 matches 9 bases. The CDR3 extends over 15 amino acids. The germline gives CDR1 SNHLY, CDR2 FYNNEI. Trimming removed 5 bases from V and 2 bases from J; junction bases left unmatched: 4. The CDR3 region is CASSPWTGGNQPQHF. CDR3 DNA sequence: TGTGCCAGCAGTCCCTGGACAGGGGGCAATCAGCCCCAGCATTTT.

The rearrangement links TRBV2 to TRBJ1-1; TRBD1 agrees at 7 bases. The V gene end was trimmed by 5 bases and the J gene end by 8 bases; junction bases not matched to a gene: 14. The CDR3 loop spans 15 amino acids. The germline V gene encodes CDR1 SNHLY and CDR2 FYNNEI. CDR3 loop: CASSHRLPRQGEAFF. The CDR3 nucleotides read TGTGCCAGCAGTCACCGTTTGCCTCGACAGGGCGAAGCTTTCTTT.

The CDR3 DNA reads TGTGCCAGCAGCTTACCGGCAGGGGCGAAGTTAAACTATGGCTACACCTTC. It encodes CASSLPAGAKLNYGYTF. The J gene is TRBJ1-2, the V gene TRBV7-9; D is possibly TRBD1 (6 bases). CDR1 and CDR2 from the germline V gene are SEHNR and FQNEAQ (reference sequence). Trimming took off 2 bases at V and 2 bases at J, with 18 bases between the two ends. The CDR3 has 17 amino acids.

The rearrangement links TRBV5-5 to TRBJ1-2; the match to TRBD1 covers 7 bases. Germline CDR1 SGHKS, CDR2 YYEKEE (reference sequence). Trimming cost V 0 bases and J 2 bases; bases outside gene matches: 4. This CDR3 spans 15 amino acids. The CDR3 loop reads CASSLVVQGNYGYTF. As DNA, the CDR3 is TGTGCCAGCAGCTTGGTAGTACAGGGGAACTATGGCTACACCTTC. The full variable domain, with the rest looked up from reference TRBV5-5 and TRBJ1-2, is DAGVTQSPTHLIKTRGQQVTLRCSPISGHKSVSWYQQVLGQGPQFIFQYYEKEERGRGNFPDRFSARQFPNYSSELNVNALLLGDSALYLCASSLVVQGNYGYTFGSGTRLTVV.

The CDR3 is CASIAAGGADPFF. For the CDR3, the DNA is TGTGCCAGCATAGCAGCAGGGGGCGCGGATCCGTTCTTC. The chain uses TRBV28 and TRBJ2-1; 8 bases map to TRBD1. The J segment lost 15 bases and the V segment lost 7 bases, leaving 14 bases of the junction unmatched. The CDR3 spans 13 residues. Germline CDR1 and CDR2: MDHEN and SYDVKM.

V is TRBV2 and J is TRBJ2-7; no reliable D call. The CDR3 is 16 residues long. Per the germline V gene, CDR1 is SNHLY and CDR2 is FYNNEI. Trimming stripped 4 bases from V and 3 bases from J, with 19 bases between. The CDR3 bases are TGTGCCAGCAGTGGACCTACGGCTACACCGGGCTACGAGCAGTACTTC. Its translation is CASSGPTATPGYEQYF.

Turning to this clone: At one boundary the junction diverges from the germline segment, which might be a read error. The chain employs TRBV6-6 and TRBJ1-6, with 8 bases matching TRBD1. This CDR3 has 16 residues. In germline, CDR1 is MNHNY, CDR2 SVGAGI (reference sequence). The CDR3 DNA sequence: TGTGCCAGCAGTTACTCGCAGGGGGCCTACAATTCACCCCTCCACTTT. The encoded protein is CASSYSQGAYNSPLHF.

The gene calls are TRBV6-1 and TRBJ1-5; 10 nucleotides agree with TRBD1. This CDR3 spans 18 amino acids. Trimming cost V 4 bases and J 7 bases; bases outside gene matches: 16. Germline V gene sequence: CDR1 MNHNS, CDR2 SASEGT. CDR3 nucleotide sequence: TGTGCCAGCAGTGCCAACAGAAACCGGGACAGGGGTCACCAGCCCCAGCATTTT. Its protein is CASSANRNRDRGHQPQHF.

The V and J genes are TRBV19 and TRBJ1-1; D gene unclear. The CDR3 has 14 residues. The ends were cut back, 5 bases at V and 1 base at J, with 11 bases in the middle. Germline assignment: CDR1 LNHDA and CDR2 SQIVND (reference sequence). CDR3 loop: CASSSSNWNTEAFF. The CDR3 DNA is TGTGCCAGTAGTTCCTCTAACTGGAACACTGAAGCTTTCTTT.

This clone was counted between two and nine times. This chain links TRBV2 with TRBJ2-7; 11 nucleotides line up with TRBD2. The CDR3 length is 16 residues. In germline, CDR1 is SNHLY, CDR2 FYNNEI. The trim removed 5 bases at V and 3 bases at J, leaving 9 bases unmatched. The CDR3 is CASSQYTSGSGYEQYF. As DNA, the CDR3 is TGTGCCAGCAGTCAATATACTAGCGGGAGTGGCTACGAGCAGTACTTC.

This clone was recorded a few times. The J gene is TRBJ2-3, the V gene TRBV7-9; 12 bases match TRBD2. CDR3 length: 17 residues. Germline CDR1 SEHNR, CDR2 FQNEAQ (reference sequence). Trimming cost V 5 bases and J 4 bases; bases outside gene matches: 10. The CDR3 is CASSPSGLAGNSDTQYF. The CDR3 DNA reads TGTGCCAGCAGCCCGTCCGGACTAGCGGGAAACTCAGATACGCAGTATTTT. The whole variable domain, remainder taken from reference TRBV7-9 and TRBJ2-3, is DTGVSQNPRHKITKRGQNVTFRCDPISEHNRLYWYRQTLGQGPEFLTYFQNEAQLEKSRLLSDRFSAERPKGSFSTLEIQRTEQGDSAMYLCASSPSGLAGNSDTQYFGPGTRLTVL.

The chain links TRBV6-4 to TRBJ1-5; TRBD1 aligns across 11 bases. Germline CDR1 and CDR2: MRHNA and SNTAGT. The V and J ends lost 6 bases and 4 bases, in that order; junction bases with no gene match: 5. The CDR3 is 15 residues long. The CDR3 loop is CASSADRGPNQPQHF. DNA of the CDR3: TGTGCCAGCAGCGCGGACAGGGGGCCTAATCAGCCCCAGCATTTT.

This rearrangement joins TRBV2 to TRBJ1-5, with 8 bases identical to TRBD1. V was pared by 5 bases and J by 5 bases, with 5 bases of the junction left unmatched. Germline values: CDR1 SNHLY, CDR2 FYNNEI. This CDR3 has 14 amino acids. CDR3 DNA sequence: TGTGCCAGCAGTCGACAGGGGAGCGATCAGCCCCAGCATTTT. It specifies CASSRQGSDQPQHF.

CDR3 residues: CTGRETTYNEQFF. The DNA for the CDR3 is TGCACCGGGCGGGAGACCACTTACAATGAGCAGTTCTTC. The chain carries TRBV29-1 and TRBJ2-1; TRBD2 agrees at 7 bases. The germline V gene encodes CDR1 SQVTM and CDR2 ANQGSEA. The CDR3 is 13 amino acids.

This chain joins TRBV6-6 and TRBJ2-7, with 10 bases identical to TRBD2. Trimming at V came to 4 bases and at J to 2 bases, leaving 2 bases not matched to a gene. Germline CDR1 MNHNY, CDR2 SVGAGI (reference sequence). The CDR3 contains 14 residues. The CDR3 loop is CASSFLAGAYEQYF. The CDR3 bases are TGTGCCAGCAGTTTTCTAGCGGGAGCCTACGAGCAGTACTTC.